This T cell receptor beta chain was recorded in a study of T cell responses to AZD1222 COVID-19 vaccine. Findings of the study overall: Nearly half of unique spike-specific TCRs reportedly avoided B.1.351 and B.1.1.7 mutated regions. There were mostly white British donors and more females than males, and clonal diversity was possibly underestimated. Compared with day 0, the breadth and depth of the Spike-specific TCR repertoire rose significantly after two doses of AZD1222.

Clones were read by immunoSEQ multiplex PCR, and TCRdb kept only the in-frame ones, dropping some. Of 150,000 to 200,000 clones listed, 88% are singletons. A remark on this clone: What it binds is not known.

The CDR3 contains 18 residues. Germline V gives CDR1 LNHNV, CDR2 YYDKDF (reference sequence). Trimming at V came to 2 bases and at J to 1 base, leaving 6 bases not matched to a gene. The receptor's source is an adult who received the AZD1222 COVID-19 vaccine. V is TRBV15 and J is TRBJ2-1, with 12 bases that match TRBD2. The sample here was peripheral blood, taken 28 days after the second AZD1222 dose. The DNA for the CDR3 is TGTGCCACCAGCAGACTAGCGGGGGGGCCGGAGTCCTACAATGAGCAGTTCTTC. Translating gives CATSRLAGGPESYNEQFF.